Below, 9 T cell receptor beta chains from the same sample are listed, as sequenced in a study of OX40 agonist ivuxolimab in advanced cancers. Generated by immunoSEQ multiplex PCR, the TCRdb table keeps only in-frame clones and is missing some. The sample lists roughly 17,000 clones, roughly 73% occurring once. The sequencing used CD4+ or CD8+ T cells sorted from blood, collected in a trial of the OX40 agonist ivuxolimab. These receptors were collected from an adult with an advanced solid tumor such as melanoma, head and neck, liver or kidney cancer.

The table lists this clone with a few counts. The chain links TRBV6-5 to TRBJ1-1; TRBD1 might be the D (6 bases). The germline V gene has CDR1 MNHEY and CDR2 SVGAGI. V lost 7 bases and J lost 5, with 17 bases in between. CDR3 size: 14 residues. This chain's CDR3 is CASNSGGAATEAFF. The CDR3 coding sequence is TGTGCCAGCAATTCTGGGGGCGCGGCTACTGAAGCTTTCTTT.

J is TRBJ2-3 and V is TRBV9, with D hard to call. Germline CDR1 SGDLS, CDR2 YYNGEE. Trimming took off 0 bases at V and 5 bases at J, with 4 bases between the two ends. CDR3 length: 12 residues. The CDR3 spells CASSVEGDTQYF. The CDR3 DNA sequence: TGTGCCAGCAGCGTAGAGGGAGATACGCAGTATTTT. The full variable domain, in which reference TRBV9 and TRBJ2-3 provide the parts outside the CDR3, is DSGVTQTPKHLITATGQRVTLRCSPRSGDLSVYWYQQSLDQGLQFLIQYYNGEERAKGNILERFSAQQFPDLHSELNLSSLELGDSALYFCASSVEGDTQYFGPGTRLTVL.

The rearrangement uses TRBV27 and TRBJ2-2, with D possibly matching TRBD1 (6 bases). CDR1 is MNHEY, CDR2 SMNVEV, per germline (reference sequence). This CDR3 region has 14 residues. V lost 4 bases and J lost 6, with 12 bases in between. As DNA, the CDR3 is TGTGCCAGCAGTTCCTGGACAGAGGCCGGGGAGCTGTTTTTT. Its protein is CASSSWTEAGELFF.

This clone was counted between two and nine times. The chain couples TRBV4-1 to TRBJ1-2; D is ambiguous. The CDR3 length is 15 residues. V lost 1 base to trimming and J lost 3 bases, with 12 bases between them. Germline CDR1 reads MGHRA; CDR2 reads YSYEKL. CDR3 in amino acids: CASSQGSDIDYGYTF. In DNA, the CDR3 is TGCGCCAGCAGCCAAGGGAGCGACATCGACTATGGCTACACCTTC.

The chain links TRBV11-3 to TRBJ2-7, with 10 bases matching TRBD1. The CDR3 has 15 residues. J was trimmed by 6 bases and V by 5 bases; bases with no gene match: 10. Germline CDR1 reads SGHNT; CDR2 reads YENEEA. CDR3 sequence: CASSSRQGAFPEQYF. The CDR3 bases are TGTGCCAGCAGCAGTAGACAGGGGGCTTTTCCCGAGCAGTACTTC.

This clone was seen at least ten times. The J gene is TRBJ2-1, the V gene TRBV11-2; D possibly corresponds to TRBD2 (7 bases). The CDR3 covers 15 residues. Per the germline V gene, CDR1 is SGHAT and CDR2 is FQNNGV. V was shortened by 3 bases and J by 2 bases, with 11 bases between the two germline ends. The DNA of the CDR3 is TGTGCCAGCAGCTTCCCGGGGGGCGCCTACAATGAGCAGTTCTTC. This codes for CASSFPGGAYNEQFF.

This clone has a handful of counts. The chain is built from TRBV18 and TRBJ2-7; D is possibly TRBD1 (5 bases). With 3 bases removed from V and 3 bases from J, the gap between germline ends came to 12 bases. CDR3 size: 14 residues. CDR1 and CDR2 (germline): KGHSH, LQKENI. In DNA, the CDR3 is TGTGCCAGCTCACCGTACCAGGGCAACTACGAGCAGTACTTC. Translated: CASSPYQGNYEQYF.

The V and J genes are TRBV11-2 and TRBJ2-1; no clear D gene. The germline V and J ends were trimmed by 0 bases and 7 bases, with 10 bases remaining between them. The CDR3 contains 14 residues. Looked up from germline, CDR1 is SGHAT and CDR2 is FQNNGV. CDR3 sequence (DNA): TGTGCCAGCAGCTTAGAGCGGCTAAAGAATGAGCAGTTCTTC. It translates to CASSLERLKNEQFF.

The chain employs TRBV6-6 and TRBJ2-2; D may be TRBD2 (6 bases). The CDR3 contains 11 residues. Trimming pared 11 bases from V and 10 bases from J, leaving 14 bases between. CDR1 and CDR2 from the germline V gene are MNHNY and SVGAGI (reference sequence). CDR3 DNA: TGTGCCGGGGGGTCTTTGCTGGAGCTGTTTTTT. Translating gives CAGGSLLELFF.